The following is a TCR beta chain sequence with its context. The sample is drawn from a study of blood T cell repertoires in COVID-19. Study at large: COVID-19 samples, acute and convalescent, were from the United States, Italy and Spain. T cells, B-cell-depleted T cells, or PBMCs provided the cDNA or gDNA that served as material.

Participants were placed into cohorts based on the clinical history they reported. Germline CDR1 and CDR2: SNHLY and FYNNEI. The CDR3 loop spans 15 amino acids. The V gene end was trimmed by 6 bases and the J gene end by 3 bases; junction bases not matched to a gene: 9. Authors' data handling: Reference gene primer amplification gave nucleated cell count estimates. Repertoires were generated with immunoSEQ multiplex PCR, while TCRdb's copy carries only in-frame clones and drops some. V and J calls and clone size are as listed in that table; D and trimming were resolved from the DNA. The sample includes approximately 450,000 clones, approximately 92% of them seen just once.

The sequence was obtained from a man aged 25 to 45 who had recovered from COVID-19. The sequenced sample consisted of PBMCs or T cells enriched from blood (not recorded which). V is TRBV2 and J is TRBJ1-1, with 8 positions matching TRBD1. The CDR3 DNA reads as TGTGCCAGCAGCCAAATGGGACAGGAGGACACTGAAGCTTTCTTT. Translated: CASSQMGQEDTEAFF.